These 25 T cell receptor beta chains came from one sample sequenced in a study of T cell repertoires in cytomegalovirus infection. TCRdb reanalysed the reads using MiXCR and keeps one entry per CDR3 protein. The sample includes 200,000 to 250,000 distinct CDR3 sequences, approximately 22% of them seen just once. Sample: CD8+ T cells from PBMCs. Every receptor here comes from a human donor in good health (CMV status not recorded). Some clones in this sample may be carry-over from other donors' samples.

CDR3 amino acids: CASSYSVSGAGEQFF. The CDR3, as DNA: TGTGCCAGCAGTTACTCAGTTTCAGGGGCGGGTGAGCAGTTCTTC. The chain couples TRBV6-5 to TRBJ2-1, with D possibly being TRBD1 (6 bases). This CDR3 spans 15 amino acids. CDR1 MNHEY and CDR2 SVGAGI come from the germline V gene. Trimming took off 0 bases at V and 9 bases at J, with 15 bases between the two ends.

V is TRBV19 and J is TRBJ2-7; perhaps D is TRBD1 or TRBD2 (5 bases each). Between the trimmed V and J ends, which lost 6 bases and 6 bases, there was a span of 18 bases. In germline, CDR1 is LNHDA, CDR2 SQIVND (reference sequence). The CDR3 is 14 amino acids. The CDR3 is CASRDRGVSGEQYF. The CDR3 DNA reads TGTGCCAGTAGAGATCGAGGGGTTTCAGGCGAGCAGTACTTC.

This clonotype was seen repeatedly, ten times or more. The gene calls are TRBV7-3 and TRBJ1-1; D possibly corresponds to TRBD1 (5 bases). Germline V lookup: CDR1 SGHTA, CDR2 FQGTGA. Deletions cut 3 bases from V and 7 bases from J, with 12 bases between. The CDR3 loop spans 13 amino acids. The CDR3 DNA is TGTGCCAGCAGCTTCGGACACCCCTATGAAGCTTTCTTT. Translated, it gives CASSFGHPYEAFF.

This clonotype was observed a few times. The junction does not match germline at one end; this may be a read error. J is TRBJ2-1 and V is TRBV20-1, with a weak D call TRBD2 (5 bases). Germline V gene data show CDR1 as DFQATT and CDR2 as SNEGSKA (reference sequence). The CDR3 is 14 residues long. CDR3 DNA sequence: TGCAGTGCCAGAGGGCTAGATGGTTACAATGAGCAGTTCTTC. Amino acid sequence: CSARGLDGYNEQFF.

This clonotype was seen only a few times. V is TRBV10-3 and J is TRBJ2-7, with 8 bases identical to TRBD2. Per germline, CDR1 ENHRY and CDR2 SYGVKD. Germline trimming cut 3 bases from V and 6 bases from J; bases unmatched to any gene: 7. The CDR3 totals 14 residues. The CDR3: CAISETAGVGEQYF. The CDR3 DNA sequence: TGTGCCATCAGTGAAACAGCGGGGGTAGGCGAGCAGTACTTC.

This clonotype showed up just a few times. The chain combines TRBV7-6 with TRBJ1-1; TRBD1 aligns across 7 bases. The CDR3 loop spans 13 amino acids. Germline V gene sequence: CDR1 SGHVS, CDR2 FNYEAQ. With V trimmed by 5 bases and J by 8 bases, 8 bases remained unmatched. CDR3 sequence reads: CASSRTGAGEAFF. For the CDR3, the DNA is TGTGCCAGCAGCCGCACAGGGGCGGGCGAAGCTTTCTTT.

This clonotype occurred many times. DNA for the CDR3: TGTGCCAGCAGCCTGTACGGGGGGCTTTCCTACAATGAGCAGTTCTTC. It is translated as CASSLYGGLSYNEQFF. This chain connects TRBV7-3 to TRBJ2-1, with a weak D call TRBD2 (7 bases). V was shortened by 5 bases and J by 1 base, with 15 bases between the two germline ends. The CDR3 sequence is 16 residues long. CDR1 is SGHTA and CDR2 is FQGTGA in the germline V gene.

V and J are TRBV7-9 and TRBJ1-4, with D possibly TRBD1 on 5 matching bases. CDR3 size: 14 residues. V was pared by 1 base and J by 5 bases, with 8 bases between. CDR1 is SEHNR, CDR2 FQNEAQ, per germline (reference sequence). CDR3 DNA sequence: TGTGCCAGCAGCTTAGGGGACGGGAATGAAAAACTGTTTTTT. Its protein is CASSLGDGNEKLFF.

This clonotype occurred a few times. The V and J genes are TRBV27 and TRBJ2-3; D may correspond to TRBD1 or TRBD2 (5 bases each). The CDR3 totals 17 residues. Trimming stripped 6 bases from V and 2 bases from J, with 21 bases between. Germline CDR1 reads MNHEY; CDR2 reads SMNVEV (reference sequence). CDR3 in DNA: TGTGCCAGCAGCCAGATGGGGACCCCGAGGGTCACAGATACGCAGTATTTT. Protein sequence: CASSQMGTPRVTDTQYF.

This CDR3 reads CASASGWGETQYF. The CDR3 DNA reads TGTGCCAGCGCTAGCGGGTGGGGGGAGACCCAGTACTTC. This rearrangement joins TRBV28 to TRBJ2-5, with TRBD2 matching 8 bases. This CDR3 contains 13 residues. Germline assignment: CDR1 MDHEN and CDR2 SYDVKM. The V segment lost 8 bases and the J segment 5 bases; nucleotides outside the gene matches: 7.

The rearrangement uses TRBV20-1 and TRBJ1-2; D is perhaps TRBD1 (5 bases). This CDR3 is 14 amino acids long. Germline loops: CDR1 DFQATT, CDR2 SNEGSKA (reference sequence). Trimming pared 0 bases from V and 4 bases from J, leaving 12 bases between. The CDR3 bases are TGCAGTGCTAGAGACCCGAGGGACTCCTATGGCTACACCTTC. It specifies CSARDPRDSYGYTF.

About this clonotype: Sequence at one end of the junction differs from germline and may be a read error. V is TRBV25-1 and J is TRBJ2-5; 8 bases agree with TRBD1. The CDR3 is 15 amino acids. Germline CDR1 reads MGHDK; CDR2 reads SYGVNS. This CDR3 reads CANSPDRVFGETQYF. The CDR3 DNA reads as TGTGCCAACAGTCCGGACAGGGTGTTTGGGGAGACCCAGTACTTC.

The chain carries TRBV20-1 and TRBJ2-7, with D possibly matching TRBD1 (5 bases). Between the trimmed V and J ends, which lost 6 bases and 2 bases, there was a span of 17 bases. The CDR3 is made up of 14 amino acids. Germline lookup yields CDR1 DFQATT and CDR2 SNEGSKA (reference sequence). As DNA, the CDR3 is TGCAGTGCCGCTCGAAGCAGGGTGACCTACGAGCAGTACTTC. This sequence encodes CSAARSRVTYEQYF.

The chain employs TRBV2 and TRBJ1-5; TRBD1 might be the D (6 bases). With 3 bases removed from V and 4 bases from J, the gap between germline ends came to 13 bases. Germline loops: CDR1 SNHLY, CDR2 FYNNEI. CDR3 length equals 15 residues. CDR3 DNA: TGTGCCAGCAGTGATTCCGGGGGGCGGAATCAGCCCCAGCATTTT. The encoded protein is CASSDSGGRNQPQHF.

The chain uses TRBV9 and TRBJ2-7, with 8 bases that match TRBD1. The junction had 10 bases not matched to a gene; V was cut back by 2 bases and J by 3 bases. The CDR3 is 16 amino acids. Germline CDR1 SGDLS, CDR2 YYNGEE. The CDR3 spells CASSVGRTGLIYEQYF. The DNA of the CDR3 is TGTGCCAGCAGCGTTGGTCGGACAGGGCTTATCTACGAGCAGTACTTC. The full variable domain, with the rest looked up from reference TRBV9 and TRBJ2-7, is DSGVTQTPKHLITATGQRVTLRCSPRSGDLSVYWYQQSLDQGLQFLIQYYNGEERAKGNILERFSAQQFPDLHSELNLSSLELGDSALYFCASSVGRTGLIYEQYFGPGTRLTVT.

This clonotype showed up just a few times. This chain uses TRBV28 with TRBJ2-5; D uncertain. This CDR3 region has 11 residues. Germline-derived CDR1 and CDR2 are MDHEN and SYDVKM. Trimming removed 7 bases at V and 7 bases at J, with 10 bases between. CDR3: CASTPGGTQYF. The DNA of the CDR3 is TGTGCCAGCACCCCCGGTGGGACCCAGTACTTC.

This clonotype was counted many times. The rearrangement joins TRBV28 to TRBJ2-3; 8 bases are a match to TRBD2. Germline V gene sequence: CDR1 MDHEN, CDR2 SYDVKM. V was clipped by 6 bases and J by 2 bases; unmatched bases: 7. The CDR3 covers 15 residues. CDR3 DNA: TGTGCCAGCAGAGGGACTAGTTTGAACACAGATACGCAGTATTTT. Translation gives CASRGTSLNTDTQYF.

This clonotype was seen only a few times. The chain employs TRBV27 and TRBJ1-1; TRBD1 is a possible D gene (6 bases). Germline CDR1 MNHEY, CDR2 SMNVEV (reference sequence). Trimming took 4 bases from V and 10 from J, leaving 19 bases between them. The CDR3 loop spans 14 amino acids. This chain's CDR3 is CASSSSLGGRGAFF. CDR3 DNA: TGTGCCAGCAGTTCCTCTCTGGGGGGGCGGGGAGCTTTCTTT.

This clonotype was seen only a few times. CDR3 protein: CASSYQGAYNEQFF. CDR3 nucleotide sequence: TGTGCCAGCTCATATCAGGGGGCCTACAATGAGCAGTTCTTC. The J gene is TRBJ2-1, the V gene TRBV19; 7 nucleotides line up with TRBD1. V shed 9 bases, J shed 2 bases, and the junction held 7 bases outside the gene matches. This CDR3 is 14 amino acids long. The germline V gene has CDR1 LNHDA and CDR2 SQIVND (reference sequence).

The CDR3 loop is CASSLSRTSSYEQYF. The CDR3 DNA reads TGTGCCAGCAGTTTATCCCGGACCTCCTCCTACGAGCAGTACTTC. The rearrangement links TRBV28 to TRBJ2-7; D gene uncertain. Trimming removed 1 base at V and 0 bases at J, with 10 bases between. CDR1 and CDR2 (germline): MDHEN, SYDVKM. The CDR3 totals 15 residues. Full variable domain (outside the CDR3, taken from reference TRBV28 and TRBJ2-7): DVKVTQSSRYLVKRTGEKVFLECVQDMDHENMFWYRQDPGLGLRLIYFSYDVKMKEKGDIPEGYSVSREKKERFSLILESASTNQTSMYLCASSLSRTSSYEQYFGPGTRLTVT.

This clonotype came up many times. The gene calls are TRBV12-3 or TRBV12-4 and TRBJ2-1; D may correspond to TRBD1 or TRBD2 (5 bases each). This CDR3 is 12 amino acids long. Trimming took 6 bases from V and 7 from J, leaving 10 bases between them. Here the CDR3 DNA reads TGTGCCAGCAGGCGAGGGGTTAATGAGCAGTTCTTC. Translated, it gives CASRRGVNEQFF.

This clonotype appeared a few times. The chain links TRBV20-1 to TRBJ2-1; possible D gene TRBD1, 5 bases. Germline V lookup: CDR1 DFQATT, CDR2 SNEGSKA (reference sequence). Trimming removed 6 bases from V and 0 bases from J, with 15 bases in between. The length of the CDR3 is 15 residues. The CDR3 spells CSALSGHSSYNEQFF. The CDR3 nucleotides are TGCAGTGCCCTCTCAGGACACAGCTCCTACAATGAGCAGTTCTTC.

This clonotype was seen a handful of times. The chain joins TRBV7-1 to TRBJ1-1; 7 bases line up with TRBD1. TRBV7-1 is classed as an ORF, of uncertain function. This CDR3 is 15 amino acids long. V dropped 7 bases and J dropped 0; count of bases not matched to a gene: 8. Here the CDR3 DNA reads TGTGCCAGCACCCCCCGAGGGACAGTGAACACTGAAGCTTTCTTT. It yields the protein CASTPRGTVNTEAFF.

J is TRBJ2-7 and V is TRBV18, with D possibly being TRBD1 or TRBD2 (5 bases each). V shed 0 bases and J shed 2 bases, with 11 bases lying between them. The CDR3 is made up of 15 amino acids. The germline V gene has CDR1 KGHSH and CDR2 LQKENI. The CDR3 reads CASSPPGAWPYEQYF. CDR3 DNA sequence: TGTGCCAGCTCACCACCCGGGGCATGGCCCTACGAGCAGTACTTC.

This clonotype was seen many times. V gene TRBV7-2 combines with J gene TRBJ1-1; no reliable D call. The CDR3 extends over 12 amino acids. Germline CDR1 SGHTA, CDR2 FQGNSA. CDR3 coding DNA: TGTGCAAGCGGGAACATGAACACTGAAGCTTTCTTT. Encoded protein: CASGNMNTEAFF. Drawing the rest from reference TRBV7-2 and TRBJ1-1, the complete variable domain is GAGVSQSPSNKVTEKGKDVELRCDPISGHTALYWYRQSLGQGLEFLIYFQGNSAPDKSGLPSDRFSAERTGGSVSTLTIQRTQQEDSAVYLCASGNMNTEAFFGQGTRLTVV.